Each of the 27 T cell receptor beta chains below was sequenced from the same sample in a study of siplizumab effects on memory and regulatory T cells. Sequenced by immunoSEQ multiplex PCR; TCRdb stores in-frame clones only, minus some. The table shows roughly 120,000 clones, with more than 90% occurring only once. The sequenced sample was CD4+ T cells sorted from blood. These receptors came from a human donor in good health.

This chain joins TRBV29-1 and TRBJ2-5, with D hard to call. V lost 3 bases and J lost 5, with 10 bases in between. This CDR3 is built from 12 residues. Germline lookup yields CDR1 SQVTM and CDR2 ANQGSEA. The DNA of the CDR3 is TGCAGCGTTGAGCGCAGCCGGGAGACCCAGTACTTC. Translated, it gives CSVERSRETQYF.

A note on this clone: Distinct nucleotide sequences in the sample also encode this CDR3. The chain joins TRBV5-1 to TRBJ2-1; unclear D gene. Germline V gives CDR1 SGHRS, CDR2 YFSETQ. With 0 bases removed from V and 0 bases from J, the gap between germline ends came to 7 bases. The CDR3 contains 15 residues. As DNA, the CDR3 is TGCGCCAGCAGCTTGGGGGGATTCTCCTACAATGAGCAGTTCTTC. This translates into CASSLGGFSYNEQFF.

The rearrangement links TRBV4-1 to TRBJ1-2, with a tentative D call TRBD1 (5 bases). CDR3 length: 14 residues. With 3 bases removed from V and 4 bases from J, the gap between germline ends came to 12 bases. Per the germline V gene, CDR1 is MGHRA and CDR2 is YSYEKL. The chain's CDR3 is CASSQPGRSYGYTF. CDR3 nucleotides: TGCGCCAGCAGCCAGCCGGGACGATCCTATGGCTACACCTTC.

The chain employs TRBV9 and TRBJ2-1; perhaps TRBD2 as D (5 bases). V was trimmed by 1 base and J by 3 bases, leaving 14 bases between them. Germline V gives CDR1 SGDLS, CDR2 YYNGEE. The CDR3 is 16 residues long. Written as DNA, the CDR3 is TGTGCCAGCAGCGTACAATCAGGAGGCTTCTACAATGAGCAGTTCTTC. Residues: CASSVQSGGFYNEQFF.

The chain links TRBV6-1 to TRBJ1-2; D call uncertain. Germline CDR1 and CDR2: MNHNS and SASEGT. The CDR3 is 10 amino acids. V was pared by 3 bases and J by 5 bases, with 1 base between. The CDR3 spells CASSEYGYTF. In DNA form, the CDR3 reads TGTGCCAGCAGTGAGTATGGCTACACCTTC.

V usage is TRBV29-1 and J usage is TRBJ2-3; D possibly corresponds to TRBD2 (6 bases). The germline V and J ends were trimmed by 5 bases and 0 bases, with 9 bases remaining between them. CDR3 length: 13 amino acids. Germline CDR1 SQVTM, CDR2 ANQGSEA. CDR3 region: CSVLAGSTDTQYF. CDR3 nucleotide sequence: TGCAGCGTTTTGGCGGGGAGCACAGATACGCAGTATTTT.

This chain links TRBV19 with TRBJ1-4; no firm D call. The CDR3 contains 13 residues. From germline, CDR1 is LNHDA and CDR2 SQIVND (reference sequence). Trimming left V 6 bases short and J 5 bases short, with 10 bases between. The CDR3 region is CASRFHKNEKLFF. In DNA, the CDR3 is TGTGCCAGTAGGTTCCACAAGAATGAAAAACTGTTTTTT.

The rearrangement links TRBV5-5 to TRBJ2-1; 11 positions agree with TRBD1. V shed 0 bases, J shed 8 bases, and the junction held 4 bases outside the gene matches. The CDR3 length is 15 residues. Germline V lookup: CDR1 SGHKS, CDR2 YYEKEE (reference sequence). The CDR3: CASSLEGQGGYEQFF. The CDR3 DNA is TGTGCCAGCAGCTTGGAGGGACAGGGGGGTTATGAGCAGTTCTTC.

This clone occurred a few times. The genes are TRBV19 and TRBJ2-1, with TRBD2 identical over 10 bases. CDR1 is LNHDA, CDR2 SQIVND, per germline (reference sequence). This CDR3 region has 13 residues. The V segment lost 7 bases and the J segment 6 bases; nucleotides outside the gene matches: 3. The CDR3 DNA follows: TGTGCCAGTAAACTAGCGGGGACCAATGAGCAGTTCTTC. Amino acids: CASKLAGTNEQFF.

Only one count was recorded for this clone. This rearrangement joins TRBV2 to TRBJ1-2; perhaps TRBD1 as D (6 bases). Germline values: CDR1 SNHLY, CDR2 FYNNEI. Trimming cost V 6 bases and J 4 bases, with 15 bases left between them. The CDR3 runs to 14 residues. The CDR3 region is CASSIGQSSYGYTF. The CDR3 DNA reads TGTGCCAGCAGCATCGGACAGTCAAGCTATGGCTACACCTTC.

CDR3 residues: CDGTGDTDTQYF. The CDR3 DNA is TGTGACGGTACCGGGGACACAGATACGCAGTATTTT. V gene TRBV9 combines with J gene TRBJ2-3, with D possibly being TRBD2 (5 bases). The CDR3 has 12 amino acids. CDR1 and CDR2 from the germline V gene are SGDLS and YYNGEE.

The rearrangement uses TRBV7-2 and TRBJ2-7, with 10 bases matching TRBD2. The CDR3 is made up of 15 amino acids. Trimming at V came to 4 bases and at J to 5 bases, leaving 8 bases not matched to a gene. Per germline, CDR1 SGHTA and CDR2 FQGNSA. This CDR3 reads CASSWGSGRANEQYF. The CDR3 DNA reads TGTGCCAGCAGCTGGGGGAGCGGGAGGGCCAACGAGCAGTACTTC.

Regarding this clone: One junction end does not reproduce the germline sequence, and a read error may be involved. The chain recombines TRBV7-7 with TRBJ1-3; D not certain. The V gene's germline CDR1 is SSHAT and CDR2 FNYEAQ (reference sequence). The CDR3 consists of 14 residues. In nucleotides, the CDR3 is TGTGCTAGCAGCCCGGACCCGTCGGGGAACACCATATATTTT. Amino acids: CASSPDPSGNTIYF.

The chain combines TRBV19 with TRBJ1-5, with D perhaps matching TRBD1 (5 bases). V was clipped by 2 bases and J by 7 bases, with 9 bases between them. In germline, CDR1 is LNHDA, CDR2 SQIVND (reference sequence). The CDR3 loop spans 13 amino acids. For the CDR3, the DNA is TGTGCCAGTAGTATATGGGGGTACCAGCCCCAGCATTTT. Translation: CASSIWGYQPQHF.

The V call is TRBV7-9, the J call TRBJ2-1, with D uncertain. The CDR3 loop spans 13 amino acids. The germline V and J ends were trimmed by 4 bases and 9 bases, with 13 bases remaining between them. Germline V gene data show CDR1 as SEHNR and CDR2 as FQNEAQ (reference sequence). The CDR3 nucleotides read TGTGCCAGCAGCTCGCGGATTAGGGCTGAGCAGTTCTTC. It specifies CASSSRIRAEQFF. Filled out from reference TRBV7-9 and TRBJ2-1, the complete variable domain reads DTGVSQNPRHKITKRGQNVTFRCDPISEHNRLYWYRQTLGQGPEFLTYFQNEAQLEKSRLLSDRFSAERPKGSFSTLEIQRTEQGDSAMYLCASSSRIRAEQFFGPGTRLTVL.

This chain connects TRBV9 to TRBJ1-2; TRBD1 aligns across 7 bases. Germline V gives CDR1 SGDLS, CDR2 YYNGEE. The junction had 8 bases not matched to a gene; V was cut back by 3 bases and J by 3 bases. This CDR3 is built from 15 residues. The CDR3 nucleotides are TGTGCCAGCAGCGCTTCGGGACAGCCCGACTATGGCTACACCTTC. Protein product: CASSASGQPDYGYTF.

The V gene is TRBV7-2, the J gene TRBJ1-1; D unclear. Trimming shortened V by 6 bases and J by 5 bases, and 13 bases separated the two germline ends. The CDR3 is made up of 13 amino acids. Germline V gene sequence: CDR1 SGHTA, CDR2 FQGNSA. The CDR3 region has the DNA TGTGCCAGCAGTGTGACGTTAGGTACTGAAGCTTTCTTT. This encodes CASSVTLGTEAFF. The complete variable domain, with remaining parts taken from reference TRBV7-2 and TRBJ1-1, reads GAGVSQSPSNKVTEKGKDVELRCDPISGHTALYWYRQSLGQGLEFLIYFQGNSAPDKSGLPSDRFSAERTGGSVSTLTIQRTQQEDSAVYLCASSVTLGTEAFFGQGTRLTVV.

The chain couples TRBV6-1 to TRBJ2-7, with D unclear. CDR3 length: 17 residues. Germline CDR1 and CDR2: MNHNS and SASEGT. Trimming took 2 bases from V and 3 from J, leaving 20 bases between them. In nucleotides, the CDR3 is TGTGCCAGCAGTGAACTCCCGACAAAGACCTTTGACTACGAGCAGTACTTC. Translating it yields CASSELPTKTFDYEQYF.

This clone was detected only once. The chain combines TRBV6-5 with TRBJ1-2; D uncertain. V was trimmed by 11 bases and J by 1 base, leaving 14 bases between them. The CDR3 spans 13 residues. Looked up from germline, CDR1 is MNHEY and CDR2 is SVGAGI. The CDR3 sequence is CAAPGGSNYGYTF. The CDR3 DNA sequence: TGTGCCGCCCCCGGAGGCAGTAACTATGGCTACACCTTC.

The rearrangement links TRBV6-5 to TRBJ2-3; D may match TRBD1 or TRBD2 (5 bases each). Looked up from germline, CDR1 is MNHEY and CDR2 is SVGAGI. The CDR3 has 14 amino acids. V shed 5 bases and J shed 2 bases, with 11 bases lying between them. Written as DNA, the CDR3 is TGTGCCAGCAGTACTGGGACGGTCACAGATACGCAGTATTTT. Protein sequence: CASSTGTVTDTQYF.

V is TRBV1 and J is TRBJ1-1; no DNA check was done on the table's D call, TRBD1. TRBV1 is a pseudogene locus. This CDR3 is built from 17 residues. The CDR3 is CTSSQDRAGGIYTEAFF. The CDR3 DNA is TGCACCAGCAGCCAAGATAGAGCAGGGGGAATTTACACTGAAGCTTTCTTT.

The chain uses TRBV5-5 and TRBJ2-7, with TRBD2 matching 8 bases. CDR3 length: 14 residues. Germline CDR1 reads SGHKS; CDR2 reads YYEKEE (reference sequence). V shed 2 bases, J shed 5 bases, and the junction held 6 bases outside the gene matches. CDR3 sequence reads: CASSFLGGVNEQYF. In DNA form, the CDR3 reads TGTGCCAGCAGCTTCCTCGGGGGGGTGAACGAGCAGTACTTC. The variable domain in full, with the rest retrieved from reference TRBV5-5 and TRBJ2-7, is DAGVTQSPTHLIKTRGQQVTLRCSPISGHKSVSWYQQVLGQGPQFIFQYYEKEERGRGNFPDRFSARQFPNYSSELNVNALLLGDSALYLCASSFLGGVNEQYFGPGTRLTVT.

The chain employs TRBV10-3 and TRBJ1-2, with D tentatively TRBD1 (5 bases). The ends were cut back, 4 bases at V and 2 bases at J, with 8 bases in the middle. Germline CDR1 and CDR2: ENHRY and SYGVKD. The CDR3 has 13 residues. The CDR3 here is CAISAGVNYGYTF. DNA for the CDR3: TGTGCCATCAGTGCGGGGGTAAACTATGGCTACACCTTC.

The chain has TRBV19 and TRBJ2-5, with D perhaps TRBD1 (6 bases). The CDR3 is 14 residues long. V was clipped by 3 bases and J by 5 bases, with 13 bases between them. CDR1 is LNHDA and CDR2 is SQIVND in the germline V gene (reference sequence). CDR3 loop: CASSMNRDPETQYF. CDR3 bases: TGTGCCAGTAGTATGAACAGGGATCCTGAGACCCAGTACTTC.

V gene TRBV6-1 combines with J gene TRBJ2-5; 8 bases are a match to TRBD1. The CDR3 extends over 13 amino acids. V lost 6 bases, J lost 5 bases, and 5 bases stayed unmatched. Germline V gives CDR1 MNHNS, CDR2 SASEGT. The CDR3: CASRDRAGETQYF. DNA of the CDR3: TGTGCCAGCAGGGACAGGGCAGGCGAGACCCAGTACTTC.

V usage is TRBV6-6 and J usage is TRBJ2-7, with unresolved D. V lost 0 bases to trimming and J lost 2 bases, with 5 bases between them. The CDR3 sequence is 13 residues long. Germline CDR1 and CDR2: MNHNY and SVGAGI (reference sequence). CDR3 coding DNA: TGTGCCAGCAGTTACTCCAGGACCTACGAGCAGTACTTC. It is translated as CASSYSRTYEQYF.

V usage is TRBV4-2 and J usage is TRBJ2-7, with TRBD2 matching over 10 bases. The CDR3 is 15 residues long. The V gene end was trimmed by 0 bases and the J gene end by 3 bases; junction bases not matched to a gene: 2. Germline V gene sequence: CDR1 LGHNA, CDR2 YNFKEQ. CDR3 loop: CASSQDPSGGYEQYF. The CDR3, as DNA: TGTGCCAGCAGCCAAGATCCTAGCGGGGGCTACGAGCAGTACTTC.